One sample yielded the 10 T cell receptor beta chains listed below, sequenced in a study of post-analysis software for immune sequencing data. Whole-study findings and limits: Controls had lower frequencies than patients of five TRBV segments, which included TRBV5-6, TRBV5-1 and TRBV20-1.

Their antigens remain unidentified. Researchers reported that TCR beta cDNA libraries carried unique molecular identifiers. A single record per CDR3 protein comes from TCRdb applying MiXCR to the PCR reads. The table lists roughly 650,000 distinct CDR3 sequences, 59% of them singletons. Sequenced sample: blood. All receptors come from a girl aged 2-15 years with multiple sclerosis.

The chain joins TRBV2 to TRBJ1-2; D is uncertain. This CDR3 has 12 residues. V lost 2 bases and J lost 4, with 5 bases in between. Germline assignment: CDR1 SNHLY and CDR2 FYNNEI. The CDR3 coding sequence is TGTGCCAGCAGTGAACGGCTCTATGGCTACACCTTC. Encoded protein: CASSERLYGYTF.

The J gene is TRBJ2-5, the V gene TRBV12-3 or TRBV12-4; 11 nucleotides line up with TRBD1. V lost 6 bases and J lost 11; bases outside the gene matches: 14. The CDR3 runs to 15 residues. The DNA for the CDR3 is TGTGCCAGCAGGAGGACAGGGGGCGTAGTAGATGAGCAGTACTTC. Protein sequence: CASRRTGGVVDEQYF.

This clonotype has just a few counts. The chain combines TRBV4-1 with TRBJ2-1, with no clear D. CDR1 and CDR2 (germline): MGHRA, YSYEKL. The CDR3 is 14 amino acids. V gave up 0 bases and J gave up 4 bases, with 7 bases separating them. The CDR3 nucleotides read TGCGCCAGCAGCCAAGATCCCAGTTACAATGAGCAGTTCTTC. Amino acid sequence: CASSQDPSYNEQFF.

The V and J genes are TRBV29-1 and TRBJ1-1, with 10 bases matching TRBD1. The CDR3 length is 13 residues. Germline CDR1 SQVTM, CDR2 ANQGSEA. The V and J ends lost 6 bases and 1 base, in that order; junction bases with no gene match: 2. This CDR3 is CSVGTGENTEAFF. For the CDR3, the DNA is TGCAGCGTCGGGACAGGGGAGAACACTGAAGCTTTCTTT.

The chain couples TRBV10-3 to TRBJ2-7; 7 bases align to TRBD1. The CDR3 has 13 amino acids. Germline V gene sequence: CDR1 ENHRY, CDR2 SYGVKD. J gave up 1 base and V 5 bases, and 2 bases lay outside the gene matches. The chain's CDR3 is CAISPGQSYEQYF. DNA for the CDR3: TGTGCCATCAGTCCGGGACAGTCCTACGAGCAGTACTTC.

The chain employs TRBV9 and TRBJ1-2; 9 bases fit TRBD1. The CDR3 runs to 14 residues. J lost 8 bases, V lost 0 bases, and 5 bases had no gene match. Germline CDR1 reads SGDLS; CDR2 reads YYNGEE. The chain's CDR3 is CASSVVRQGDGYTF. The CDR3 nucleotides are TGTGCCAGCAGCGTAGTCCGACAGGGGGACGGCTACACCTTC.

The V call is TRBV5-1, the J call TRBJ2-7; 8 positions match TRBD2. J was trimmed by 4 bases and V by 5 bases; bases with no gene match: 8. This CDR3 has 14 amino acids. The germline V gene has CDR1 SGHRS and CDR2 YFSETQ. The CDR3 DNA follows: TGCGCCAGCAGAGCTCCCGGGAGGGGGTACGAGCAGTACTTC. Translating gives CASRAPGRGYEQYF. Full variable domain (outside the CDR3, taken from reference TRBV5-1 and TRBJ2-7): KAGVTQTPRYLIKTRGQQVTLSCSPISGHRSVSWYQQTPGQGLQFLFEYFSETQRNKGNFPGRFSGRQFSNSRSEMNVSTLELGDSALYLCASRAPGRGYEQYFGPGTRLTVT.

CDR3: CASSHQGADGANVLTF. The CDR3 DNA follows: TGCGCCAGCAGTCATCAGGGGGCGGACGGGGCCAACGTCCTGACTTTC. This chain uses TRBV5-1 with TRBJ2-6, with 8 bases identical to TRBD1. Unmatched junction bases numbered 8, after V lost 5 bases and J lost 4 bases. Germline V gene sequence: CDR1 SGHRS, CDR2 YFSETQ. This CDR3 comprises 16 residues. Full variable domain (remainder filled in from reference TRBV5-1 and TRBJ2-6): KAGVTQTPRYLIKTRGQQVTLSCSPISGHRSVSWYQQTPGQGLQFLFEYFSETQRNKGNFPGRFSGRQFSNSRSEMNVSTLELGDSALYLCASSHQGADGANVLTFGAGSRLTVL.

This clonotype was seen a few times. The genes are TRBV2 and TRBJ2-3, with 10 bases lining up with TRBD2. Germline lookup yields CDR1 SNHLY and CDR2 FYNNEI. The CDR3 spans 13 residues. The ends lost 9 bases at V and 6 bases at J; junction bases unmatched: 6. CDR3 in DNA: TGTGCCAGTAAGCGGGAGGGCCGTGATACGCAGTATTTT. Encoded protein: CASKREGRDTQYF.

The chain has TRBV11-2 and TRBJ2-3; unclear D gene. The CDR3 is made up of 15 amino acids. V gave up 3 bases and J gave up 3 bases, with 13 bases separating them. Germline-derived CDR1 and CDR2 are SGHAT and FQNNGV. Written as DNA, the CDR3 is TGTGCCAGCAGCTTGGACCTTCCGTTTACAGATACGCAGTATTTT. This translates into CASSLDLPFTDTQYF.